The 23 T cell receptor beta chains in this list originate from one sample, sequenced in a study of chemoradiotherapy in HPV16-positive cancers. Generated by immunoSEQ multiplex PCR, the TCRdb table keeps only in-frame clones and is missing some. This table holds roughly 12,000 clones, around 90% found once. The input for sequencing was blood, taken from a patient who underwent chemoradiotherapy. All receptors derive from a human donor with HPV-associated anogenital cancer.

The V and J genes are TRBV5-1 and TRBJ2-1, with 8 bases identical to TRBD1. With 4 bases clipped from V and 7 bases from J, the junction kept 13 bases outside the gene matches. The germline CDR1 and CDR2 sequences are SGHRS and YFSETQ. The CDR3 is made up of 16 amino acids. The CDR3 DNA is TGCGCCAGCAGCGACGTTAAGGGGACAGGTATGAATGAGCAGTTCTTC. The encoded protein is CASSDVKGTGMNEQFF.

The CDR3 loop reads CSVRGSTEAFF. In DNA form, the CDR3 reads TGCAGCGTCCGGGGCAGCACTGAAGCTTTCTTT. This chain uses TRBV29-1 with TRBJ1-1, with a weak D call TRBD1 (5 bases). The CDR3 length is 11 residues. Germline CDR1 SQVTM, CDR2 ANQGSEA. V was trimmed by 6 bases and J by 4 bases, leaving 9 bases between them.

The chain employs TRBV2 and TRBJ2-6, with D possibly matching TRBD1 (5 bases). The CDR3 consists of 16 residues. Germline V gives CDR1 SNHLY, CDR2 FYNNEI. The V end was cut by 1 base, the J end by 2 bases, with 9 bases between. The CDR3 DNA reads TGTGCCAGCAGTGAAGGGTCCAGGGCTGGGGCCAACGTCCTGACTTTC. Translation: CASSEGSRAGANVLTF.

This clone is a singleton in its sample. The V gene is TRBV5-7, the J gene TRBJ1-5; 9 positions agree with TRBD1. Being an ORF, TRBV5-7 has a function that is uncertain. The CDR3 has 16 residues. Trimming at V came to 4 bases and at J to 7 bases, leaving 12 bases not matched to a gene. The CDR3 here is CASSAGQGLIWQPQHF. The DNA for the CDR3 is TGTGCCAGCAGCGCCGGACAGGGGTTGATTTGGCAGCCCCAGCATTTT.

As DNA, the CDR3 is TGTGCCAGCAGCTCCAGGGCCTCTGGAAACACCATATATTTT. Translating it yields CASSSRASGNTIYF. V usage is TRBV11-2 and J usage is TRBJ1-3; weak D call: TRBD1 (5 bases). The V end lost 4 bases, the J end lost 0 bases, and 7 bases lay between the germline ends. Germline CDR1 is SGHAT and CDR2 is FQNNGV. This CDR3 is 14 amino acids long.

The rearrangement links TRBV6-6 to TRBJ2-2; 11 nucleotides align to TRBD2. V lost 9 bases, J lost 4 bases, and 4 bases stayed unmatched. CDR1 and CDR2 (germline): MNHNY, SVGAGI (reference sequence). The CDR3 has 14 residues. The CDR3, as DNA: TGTGCCAGTACTAGCGGGGGTAGCACCGGGGAGCTGTTTTTT. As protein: CASTSGGSTGELFF.

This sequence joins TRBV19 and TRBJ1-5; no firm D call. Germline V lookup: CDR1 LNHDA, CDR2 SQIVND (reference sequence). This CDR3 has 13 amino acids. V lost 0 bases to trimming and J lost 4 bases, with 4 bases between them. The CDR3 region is CASSIEKNQPQHF. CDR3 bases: TGTGCCAGTAGTATAGAAAAGAATCAGCCCCAGCATTTT.

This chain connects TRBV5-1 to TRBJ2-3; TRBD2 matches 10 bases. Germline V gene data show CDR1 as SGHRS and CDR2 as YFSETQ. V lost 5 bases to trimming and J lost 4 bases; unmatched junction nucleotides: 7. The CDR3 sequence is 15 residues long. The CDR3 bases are TGCGCCAGCAGAATAGCGGGGGGAGTTTCAGATACGCAGTATTTT. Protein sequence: CASRIAGGVSDTQYF.

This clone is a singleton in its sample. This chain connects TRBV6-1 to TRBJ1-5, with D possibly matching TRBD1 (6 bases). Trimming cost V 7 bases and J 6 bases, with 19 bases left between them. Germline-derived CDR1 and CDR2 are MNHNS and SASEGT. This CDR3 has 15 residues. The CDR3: CASIVPGEVGQPQHF. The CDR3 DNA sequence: TGTGCCAGCATTGTGCCAGGGGAGGTTGGTCAGCCCCAGCATTTT.

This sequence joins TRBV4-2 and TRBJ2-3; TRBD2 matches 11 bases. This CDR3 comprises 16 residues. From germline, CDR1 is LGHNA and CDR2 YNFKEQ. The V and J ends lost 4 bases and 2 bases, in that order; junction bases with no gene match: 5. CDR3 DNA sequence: TGTGCCAGCAGCCTTACTAGCGGGGGAGACACAGATACGCAGTATTTT. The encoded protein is CASSLTSGGDTDTQYF.

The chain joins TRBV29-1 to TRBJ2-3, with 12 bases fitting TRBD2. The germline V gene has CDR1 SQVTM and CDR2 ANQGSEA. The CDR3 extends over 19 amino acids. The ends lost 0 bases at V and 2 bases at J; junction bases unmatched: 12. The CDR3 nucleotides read TGCAGCGTTGAAGATAGGACTAGCGGGATGATAGGATCCACAGATACGCAGTATTTT. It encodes CSVEDRTSGMIGSTDTQYF.

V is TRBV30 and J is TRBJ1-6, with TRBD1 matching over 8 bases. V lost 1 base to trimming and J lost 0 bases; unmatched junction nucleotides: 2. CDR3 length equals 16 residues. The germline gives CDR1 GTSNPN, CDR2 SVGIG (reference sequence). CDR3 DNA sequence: TGTGCCTGGAGTGGAACAGGGGGCTCCTATAATTCACCCCTCCACTTT. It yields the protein CAWSGTGGSYNSPLHF.

The CDR3 sequence: CASRGGLTDTQYF. The DNA of the CDR3 is TGTGCCAGCAGGGGGGGCCTTACAGATACGCAGTATTTT. This chain uses TRBV27 with TRBJ2-3; D may correspond to TRBD1 or TRBD2 (6 bases each). Between the trimmed V and J ends, which lost 6 bases and 3 bases, there was a span of 10 bases. The CDR3 has 13 amino acids. CDR1 and CDR2 from the germline V gene are MNHEY and SMNVEV (reference sequence).

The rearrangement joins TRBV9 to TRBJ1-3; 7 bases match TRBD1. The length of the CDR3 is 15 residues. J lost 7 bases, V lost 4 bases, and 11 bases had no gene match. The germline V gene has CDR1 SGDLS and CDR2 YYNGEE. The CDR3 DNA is TGTGCCAGCAGCCCAGGACAGGATATGTTCAACACCATATATTTT. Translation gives CASSPGQDMFNTIYF.

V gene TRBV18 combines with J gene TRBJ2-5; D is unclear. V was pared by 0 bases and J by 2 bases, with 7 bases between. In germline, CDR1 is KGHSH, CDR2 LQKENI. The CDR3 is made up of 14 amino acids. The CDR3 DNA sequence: TGTGCCAGCTCACCACCGGGCAGACAAGAGACCCAGTACTTC. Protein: CASSPPGRQETQYF.

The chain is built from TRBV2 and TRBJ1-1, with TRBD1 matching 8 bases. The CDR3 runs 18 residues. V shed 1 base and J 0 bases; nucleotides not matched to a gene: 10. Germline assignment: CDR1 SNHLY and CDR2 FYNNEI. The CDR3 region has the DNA TGTGCCAGCAGTGAAGAGGTGGCAGGGGGCTTGTTGAACACTGAAGCTTTCTTT. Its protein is CASSEEVAGGLLNTEAFF.

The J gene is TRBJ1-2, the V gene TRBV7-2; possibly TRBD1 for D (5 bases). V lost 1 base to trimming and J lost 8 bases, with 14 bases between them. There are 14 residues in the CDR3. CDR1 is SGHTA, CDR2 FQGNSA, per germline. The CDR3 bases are TGTGCCAGCAGCTTAGGGCGGGGGAACCGGGGCTACACCTTC. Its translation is CASSLGRGNRGYTF.

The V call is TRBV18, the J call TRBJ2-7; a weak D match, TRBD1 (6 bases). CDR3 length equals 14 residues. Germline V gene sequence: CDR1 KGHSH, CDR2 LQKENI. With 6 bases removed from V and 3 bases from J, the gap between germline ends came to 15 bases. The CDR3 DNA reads TGTGCCAGCTCCTCCGGGGCGACAGGCTACGAGCAGTACTTC. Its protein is CASSSGATGYEQYF.

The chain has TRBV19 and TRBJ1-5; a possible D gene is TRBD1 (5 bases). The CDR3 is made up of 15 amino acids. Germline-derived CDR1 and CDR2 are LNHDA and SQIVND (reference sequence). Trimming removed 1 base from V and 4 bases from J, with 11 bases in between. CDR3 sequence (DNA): TGTGCCAGTAGTATAGCGACAGTATCGAATCAGCCCCAGCATTTT. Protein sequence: CASSIATVSNQPQHF.

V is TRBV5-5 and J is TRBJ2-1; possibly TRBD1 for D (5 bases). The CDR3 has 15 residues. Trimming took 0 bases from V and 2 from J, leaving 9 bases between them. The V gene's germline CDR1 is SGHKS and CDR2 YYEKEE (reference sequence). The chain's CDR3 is CASSLEGPTYNEQFF. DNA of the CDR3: TGTGCCAGCAGCTTGGAGGGGCCAACCTACAATGAGCAGTTCTTC.

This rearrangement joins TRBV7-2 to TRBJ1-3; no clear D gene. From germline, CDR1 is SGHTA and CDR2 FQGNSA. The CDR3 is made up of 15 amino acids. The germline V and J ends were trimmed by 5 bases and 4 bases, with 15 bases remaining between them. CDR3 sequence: CASSVDGIGGNTIYF. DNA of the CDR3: TGTGCCAGCAGCGTAGACGGGATAGGGGGAAACACCATATATTTT.

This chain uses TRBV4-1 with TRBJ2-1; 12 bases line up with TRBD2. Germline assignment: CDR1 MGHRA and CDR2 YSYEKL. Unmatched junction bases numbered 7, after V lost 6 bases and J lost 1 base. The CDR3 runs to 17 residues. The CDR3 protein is CASRRTTSGRSYNEQFF. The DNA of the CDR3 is TGCGCCAGCAGACGCACGACTAGCGGGAGATCCTACAATGAGCAGTTCTTC.

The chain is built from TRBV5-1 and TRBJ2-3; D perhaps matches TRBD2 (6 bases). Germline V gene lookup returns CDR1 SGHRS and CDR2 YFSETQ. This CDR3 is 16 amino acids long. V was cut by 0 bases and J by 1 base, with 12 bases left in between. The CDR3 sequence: CASSLAELAGTDTQYF. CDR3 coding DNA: TGCGCCAGCAGCTTGGCCGAACTAGCTGGCACAGATACGCAGTATTTT.